The clone carrying this TCR beta chain was detected only a few times. The antigen remains undetermined. The CDR3 is 15 residues long. J was trimmed by 2 bases and V by 6 bases; bases with no gene match: 6. Germline values: CDR1 KGHSH, CDR2 LQKENI. This entry comes from a study of PD-1 blockade in classical Hodgkin lymphoma. Overall study findings and caveats: Lower baseline TCR diversity marked trial partial responders and progressors. A significant rise in TCR diversity was seen by C4D1 for CD4+ cells but not for CD8+ cells. Underlying causes for the observed repertoire differences were not defined, possibly disease activity or prior therapy. Exclusion covered patients beginning nivolumab under 1 year post-ASCT.

Each of the patients experienced relapse following autologous stem cell transplantation, and their brentuximab vedotin exposure differed. Isolation of CD4+ T cells from thawed PBMCs was performed by magnetic negative selection. Here immunoSEQ multiplex PCR was the method, and the copy in TCRdb shows in-frame clones only, minus some. The data hold approximately 9,300 clones, with around two thirds observed a single time. Sequenced material: CD4+ T cells from blood, taken at baseline. This clonotype was obtained from a human donor with classical Hodgkin lymphoma. This chain links TRBV18 with TRBJ2-1; 8 bases match TRBD2. The CDR3: CASSPTAGAYNEQFF. CDR3 coding DNA: TGTGCCAGCTCGCCGACAGCGGGAGCCTACAATGAGCAGTTCTTC.